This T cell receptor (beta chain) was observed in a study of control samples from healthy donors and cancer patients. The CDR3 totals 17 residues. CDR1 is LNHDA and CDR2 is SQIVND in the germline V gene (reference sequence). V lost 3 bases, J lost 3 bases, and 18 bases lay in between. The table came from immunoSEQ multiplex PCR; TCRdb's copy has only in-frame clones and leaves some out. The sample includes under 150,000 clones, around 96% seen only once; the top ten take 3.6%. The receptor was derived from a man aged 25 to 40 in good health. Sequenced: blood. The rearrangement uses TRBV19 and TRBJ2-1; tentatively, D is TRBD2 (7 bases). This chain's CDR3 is CASSIRRGGDGYNEQFF. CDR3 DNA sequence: TGTGCCAGTAGTATTCGGAGAGGGGGGGATGGCTACAATGAGCAGTTCTTC.